These 30 T cell receptor beta chains were sequenced from one sample in a study of cytotoxic CD8 clonotypes in ibrutinib-treated CLL. TCRdb's table, derived via immunoSEQ multiplex PCR, lists solely in-frame clones and lacks some. The sample consists of about 85,000 clones, about 76% of them appearing once. This specimen was PBMCs, taken after 12 months of ibrutinib treatment. The receptors were gathered from a human donor with chronic lymphocytic leukemia.

The chain uses TRBV19 and TRBJ2-1; D gene unclear. CDR1 and CDR2 from the germline V gene are LNHDA and SQIVND (reference sequence). The CDR3 runs 15 residues. V shed 3 bases and J shed 9 bases, with 18 bases lying between them. CDR3 region: CASSIVPYPVGEQFF. The CDR3 coding sequence is TGTGCCAGTAGTATCGTCCCCTACCCCGTGGGTGAGCAGTTCTTC. Supplemented by reference TRBV19 and TRBJ2-1, the full variable domain reads DGGITQSPKYLFRKEGQNVTLSCEQNLNHDAMYWYRQDPGQGLRLIYYSQIVNDFQKGDIAEGYSVSREKKESFPLTVTSAQKNPTAFYLCASSIVPYPVGEQFFGPGTRLTVL.

The rearrangement uses TRBV7-6 and TRBJ1-6; D remains ambiguous. The germline V and J ends were trimmed by 5 bases and 0 bases, with 20 bases remaining between them. This CDR3 has 19 residues. Germline V lookup: CDR1 SGHVS, CDR2 FNYEAQ. The CDR3: CASSPQPRRAPSYNSPLHF. In DNA, the CDR3 is TGTGCCAGCAGCCCACAACCTCGACGGGCGCCCTCCTATAATTCACCCCTCCACTTT.

CDR3: CASSPFRREGLGDTQYF. The CDR3 bases are TGTGCCAGCTCACCATTTCGGCGGGAGGGCCTAGGAGATACGCAGTATTTT. V and J are TRBV18 and TRBJ2-3; 9 bases fit TRBD2. Germline V gene lookup returns CDR1 KGHSH and CDR2 LQKENI. This CDR3 spans 17 amino acids. Germline trimming cut 2 bases from V and 5 bases from J; bases unmatched to any gene: 11.

CDR3 in DNA: TGTGCCAGCAGCTTGGAGGACAGGGTCCGGGAGACCCAGTACTTC. Translated, it gives CASSLEDRVRETQYF. The chain has TRBV5-5 and TRBJ2-5; 8 bases fit TRBD1. Germline-derived CDR1 and CDR2 are SGHKS and YYEKEE (reference sequence). J lost 5 bases, V lost 0 bases, and 6 bases had no gene match. The CDR3 spans 15 residues.

The chain recombines TRBV6-6 with TRBJ1-2; D gene uncertain. This CDR3 region has 10 residues. Germline-derived CDR1 and CDR2 are MNHNY and SVGAGI (reference sequence). The germline V and J ends were trimmed by 6 bases and 7 bases, with 6 bases remaining between them. CDR3 region: CASSRIGYTF. The CDR3 nucleotides read TGTGCCAGCAGCCGGATTGGCTACACCTTC.

This clone was detected only a few times. The rearrangement joins TRBV19 to TRBJ1-2; D is ambiguous. V lost 3 bases and J 4 bases, leaving 15 bases between the germline ends. CDR1 and CDR2 (germline): LNHDA, SQIVND (reference sequence). The CDR3 has 15 amino acids. The CDR3 bases are TGTGCCAGTAGTATCCTCCCGACCACGTCCTATGGCTACACCTTC. Protein product: CASSILPTTSYGYTF.

The chain recombines TRBV10-3 with TRBJ2-7, with 9 positions matching TRBD1. Trimming took 6 bases from V and 1 from J; bases not matched to a gene: 7. The CDR3 totals 15 residues. Per the germline V gene, CDR1 is ENHRY and CDR2 is SYGVKD. CDR3 sequence reads: CAISPETGGSYEQYF. In DNA form, the CDR3 reads TGTGCCATCAGCCCCGAGACAGGGGGATCCTACGAGCAGTACTTC.

The chain employs TRBV29-1 and TRBJ2-1; 9 bases align to TRBD2. V trimming: 6 bases; J trimming: 8 bases; junction bases outside the gene matches: 11. Germline CDR1 reads SQVTM; CDR2 reads ANQGSEA. The CDR3 extends over 14 amino acids. The CDR3 is CSVPPGLAEDEQFF. CDR3 bases: TGCAGCGTACCCCCGGGACTAGCCGAGGATGAGCAGTTCTTC.

This clone showed up just a few times. The CDR3 sequence is CAISEKLAGGNTGELFF. The CDR3 DNA reads TGTGCCATCAGTGAGAAACTAGCGGGGGGGAACACCGGGGAGCTGTTTTTT. The chain recombines TRBV10-3 with TRBJ2-2, with 12 bases lining up with TRBD2. V lost 2 bases and J lost 1; bases outside the gene matches: 2. Germline lookup yields CDR1 ENHRY and CDR2 SYGVKD. The CDR3 runs 17 residues.

This chain connects TRBV29-1 to TRBJ1-5, with unresolved D. Per the germline V gene, CDR1 is SQVTM and CDR2 is ANQGSEA. The CDR3 loop spans 14 amino acids. V was trimmed by 5 bases and J by 1 base, leaving 12 bases between them. CDR3 sequence: CSVSPDGSNQPQHF. As DNA, the CDR3 is TGCAGCGTTTCCCCGGATGGGAGCAATCAGCCCCAGCATTTT. Using reference TRBV29-1 and TRBJ1-5 for the parts outside the CDR3, the full variable domain is SAVISQKPSRDICQRGTSLTIQCQVDSQVTMMFWYRQQPGQSLTLIATANQGSEATYESGFVIDKFPISRPNLTFSTLTVSNMSPEDSSIYLCSVSPDGSNQPQHFGDGTRLSIL.

The rearrangement links TRBV5-1 to TRBJ1-1; perhaps TRBD1 as D (6 bases). V gave up 0 bases and J gave up 1 base, with 13 bases separating them. The V gene's germline CDR1 is SGHRS and CDR2 YFSETQ. This CDR3 spans 16 amino acids. The CDR3 loop reads CASSLGGGYPNTEAFF. The CDR3 region has the DNA TGCGCCAGCAGCTTGGGAGGGGGGTATCCGAACACTGAAGCTTTCTTT.

A single count supports this clone. The chain combines TRBV18 with TRBJ2-6, with unresolved D. V was trimmed by 4 bases and J by 1 base, leaving 11 bases between them. From germline, CDR1 is KGHSH and CDR2 LQKENI. The CDR3 has 16 residues. CDR3 loop: CASSRTDVSGANVLTF. DNA of the CDR3: TGTGCCAGCTCACGCACCGATGTTTCTGGGGCCAACGTCCTGACTTTC.

V gene TRBV28 combines with J gene TRBJ2-2; D is undetermined. Looked up from germline, CDR1 is MDHEN and CDR2 is SYDVKM. CDR3 length: 11 amino acids. V was trimmed by 4 bases and J by 6 bases, leaving 3 bases between them. The CDR3 nucleotides read TGTGCCAGCAGTTGGGCCGGGGAGCTGTTTTTT. The encoded protein is CASSWAGELFF. Based on the CDR3 plus reference TRBV28 and TRBJ2-2, the full variable domain is DVKVTQSSRYLVKRTGEKVFLECVQDMDHENMFWYRQDPGLGLRLIYFSYDVKMKEKGDIPEGYSVSREKKERFSLILESASTNQTSMYLCASSWAGELFFGEGSRLTVL.

J is TRBJ1-4 and V is TRBV11-2, with a weak D call TRBD1 (5 bases). The CDR3 length is 16 residues. Germline CDR1 and CDR2: SGHAT and FQNNGV. Trimming shortened V by 5 bases and J by 0 bases, and 13 bases separated the two germline ends. The CDR3 region is CASSPWGGATNEKLFF. Here the CDR3 DNA reads TGTGCCAGCAGCCCATGGGGGGGGGCAACTAATGAAAAACTGTTTTTT.

The CDR3, as DNA: TGTGCCAGCAGTTACTCTCGCCAACAAGATACGCAGTATTTT. Its protein product is CASSYSRQQDTQYF. The rearrangement uses TRBV6-5 and TRBJ2-3; no clear D. The CDR3 has 14 amino acids. V was pared by 0 bases and J by 5 bases, with 9 bases between. Germline V gene lookup returns CDR1 MNHEY and CDR2 SVGAGI.

This chain links TRBV28 with TRBJ2-1, with 10 bases that match TRBD1. V lost 3 bases to trimming and J lost 7 bases; unmatched junction nucleotides: 12. This CDR3 is built from 17 residues. Germline CDR1 and CDR2: MDHEN and SYDVKM. The CDR3, as DNA: TGTGCCAGCAGTTTCCCTCCACGGACAGGGGGTAGGAATGAGCAGTTCTTC. Encoded protein: CASSFPPRTGGRNEQFF.

V gene TRBV4-1 combines with J gene TRBJ1-5; D is uncertain. Germline V CDR1 and CDR2: MGHRA, YSYEKL. The CDR3 has 15 residues. With 2 bases removed from V and 2 bases from J, the gap between germline ends came to 10 bases. The CDR3 is CASSQTDGRNQPQHF. The CDR3 nucleotides read TGCGCCAGCAGCCAAACGGACGGGCGCAATCAGCCCCAGCATTTT.

The rearrangement links TRBV6-5 to TRBJ1-2, with D possibly matching TRBD1 (5 bases). Germline assignment: CDR1 MNHEY and CDR2 SVGAGI. Trimming cost V 5 bases and J 3 bases, with 10 bases left between them. The CDR3 extends over 13 amino acids. The CDR3 is CASSAGLDYGYTF. DNA of the CDR3: TGTGCCAGCAGTGCGGGGCTGGACTATGGCTACACCTTC.

The CDR3 loop is CASSPRVGYEQYF. CDR3 coding DNA: TGTGCCAGCAGCCCCCGGGTGGGATACGAGCAGTACTTC. The V gene is TRBV7-2, the J gene TRBJ2-7; D not certain. This CDR3 spans 13 amino acids. V lost 5 bases and J lost 4, with 12 bases in between. Germline assignment: CDR1 SGHTA and CDR2 FQGNSA.

The CDR3 region has the DNA TGTGCCAGCAGTCCCGAGACAGCGCAGTGGCGGTACTTC. Translation gives CASSPETAQWRYF. The chain joins TRBV28 to TRBJ2-5; tentative D call: TRBD1 (5 bases). Trimming left V 5 bases short and J 13 bases short, with 20 bases between. CDR3 length: 13 amino acids. Per germline, CDR1 MDHEN and CDR2 SYDVKM.

This clone was counted once. The V gene is TRBV7-9, the J gene TRBJ2-5; tentatively, D is TRBD2 (5 bases). This CDR3 is built from 14 residues. CDR1 and CDR2 (germline): SEHNR, FQNEAQ (reference sequence). Trimming removed 0 bases from V and 2 bases from J, with 7 bases in between. CDR3 residues: CASSLAQRQETQYF. The CDR3 DNA sequence: TGTGCCAGCAGCTTAGCCCAGCGGCAAGAGACCCAGTACTTC.

The rearrangement joins TRBV5-1 to TRBJ1-1, with no clear D. V lost 1 base and J 4 bases, leaving 14 bases between the germline ends. Per germline, CDR1 SGHRS and CDR2 YFSETQ. This CDR3 has 15 amino acids. CDR3 protein: CASSLSGWGGTEAFF. The CDR3 bases are TGCGCCAGCAGCTTGTCTGGCTGGGGAGGCACTGAAGCTTTCTTT.

The V gene is TRBV7-2, the J gene TRBJ2-2; D gene uncertain. Trimming took off 5 bases at V and 2 bases at J, with 12 bases between the two ends. Germline V CDR1 and CDR2: SGHTA, FQGNSA. The CDR3 covers 15 residues. The CDR3 DNA reads TGTGCCAGCAGCCCCGCCGGGCGAAACACCGGGGAGCTGTTTTTT. Translation gives CASSPAGRNTGELFF.

This clone is classed as medium-sized. The genes are TRBV28 and TRBJ1-6; TRBD1 might be the D (6 bases). The CDR3 sequence is 15 residues long. Trimming pared 2 bases from V and 9 bases from J, leaving 14 bases between. Germline CDR1 MDHEN, CDR2 SYDVKM. CDR3 in DNA: TGTGCCAGCAGTTTACCGCCCGGGGGCACTTCACCCCTCCACTTT. Its translation: CASSLPPGGTSPLHF.

The chain is built from TRBV6-4 and TRBJ2-3, with D unresolved. V was shortened by 6 bases and J by 0 bases, with 7 bases between the two germline ends. CDR1 MRHNA and CDR2 SNTAGT come from the germline V gene. The CDR3 extends over 13 amino acids. The CDR3 DNA follows: TGTGCCAGCAGCCCCGAAAGCACAGATACGCAGTATTTT. Amino acids: CASSPESTDTQYF.

The rearrangement joins TRBV19 to TRBJ2-1, with 12 bases identical to TRBD1. Germline values: CDR1 LNHDA, CDR2 SQIVND (reference sequence). Trimming removed 8 bases from V and 10 bases from J; junction bases left unmatched: 3. CDR3 size: 12 residues. Written as DNA, the CDR3 is TGTGCCAGTTGGGACAGGGGGCGCGAGCAGTTCTTC. It codes for CASWDRGREQFF.

The chain links TRBV30 to TRBJ1-5, with D tentatively TRBD1 (5 bases). Germline assignment: CDR1 GTSNPN and CDR2 SVGIG (reference sequence). The V and J ends lost 1 base and 9 bases respectively, with 10 bases between them. There are 12 residues in the CDR3. CDR3 nucleotide sequence: TGTGCCTGGAGTGCGGGGGGGTTGCCCCAGCATTTT. Amino acids: CAWSAGGLPQHF.

The chain is built from TRBV10-3 and TRBJ1-5, with 7 bases identical to TRBD1. In germline, CDR1 is ENHRY, CDR2 SYGVKD. V gave up 6 bases and J gave up 4 bases; unmatched junction bases: 6. The CDR3 contains 14 residues. CDR3 protein: CAIRPGTANQPQHF. DNA of the CDR3: TGTGCCATCAGGCCCGGGACAGCAAATCAGCCCCAGCATTTT.

CDR3 loop: CASSLGGSGNTIYF. In DNA, the CDR3 is TGTGCCAGCAGCTTAGGGGGGTCTGGAAACACCATATATTTT. The chain joins TRBV7-6 to TRBJ1-3; possibly TRBD1 for D (5 bases). The CDR3 has 14 residues. V was trimmed by 1 base and J by 1 base, leaving 5 bases between them. The germline V gene encodes CDR1 SGHVS and CDR2 FNYEAQ.

The chain uses TRBV5-6 and TRBJ2-5; D call uncertain. V was clipped by 4 bases and J by 7 bases, with 11 bases between them. The CDR3 is 12 residues long. CDR1 and CDR2 from the germline V gene are SGHDT and YYEEEE. DNA for the CDR3: TGTGCCAGCAGCCTAGTCGACGGGACCCAGTACTTC. Amino acid sequence: CASSLVDGTQYF.